This TCR beta chain was identified in a study of blood T cell repertoires in COVID-19. For the study at large: PBMCs, B-cell-depleted T cells, or T cells provided the cDNA or gDNA that made up the material.

Method: immunoSEQ multiplex PCR; TCRdb's copy keeps in-frame clones and lacks some. The sample carries around 620,000 clones, approximately 90% recorded once. The length of the CDR3 is 12 residues. Germline CDR1 and CDR2: SQVTM and ANQGSEA. As regards this clone: The junction differs from germline at one of its ends, possibly a read error.

This sequence originates from a woman younger than 30 with acute or convalescent COVID-19. What was sequenced was peripheral blood. V usage is TRBV29-1 and J usage is TRBJ1-4, with no clear D. The CDR3 sequence is CSVEEVSGKEDF. The CDR3 bases are TGCAGCGTTGAAGAAGTTTCCGGGAAGGAGGACTTT.